The TCR beta chain under discussion was sequenced for a study of neurological immune-mediated disorders. Study-wide results and limits: No CDR3 amino acid sequences were shared by expanded clones across subjects, suggesting private repertoires in all groups. HTLV-1-associated myelopathy led in TCR clonal expansion, while multiple sclerosis ranked lowest, below healthy controls.

Unsorted libraries were derived from 2 million PBMCs stored at -80 C. 5'RACE with 10-nucleotide random UMIs produced the cDNA. A single record per CDR3 protein comes from TCRdb applying MiXCR to the 5' RACE reads. The sample has about 65,000 distinct CDR3 sequences; roughly 3.7% are singletons. This CDR3 contains 15 residues. Per germline, CDR1 SGHKS and CDR2 YYEKEE (reference sequence). With V trimmed by 3 bases and J by 5 bases, 10 bases remained unmatched. There are many counts of this clonotype. Its matching antigen is unknown. The origin of this receptor is a man aged 45 to 65 with multiple sclerosis. Sequences were obtained from PBMCs. The chain joins TRBV5-5 to TRBJ1-2; 7 bases match TRBD1. CDR3 coding DNA: TGTGCCAGCAGCTCGGACCGGGACAGCTTATATGGCTACACCTTC. Its translation: CASSSDRDSLYGYTF. Supplemented by reference TRBV5-5 and TRBJ1-2, the full variable domain reads DAGVTQSPTHLIKTRGQQVTLRCSPISGHKSVSWYQQVLGQGPQFIFQYYEKEERGRGNFPDRFSARQFPNYSSELNVNALLLGDSALYLCASSSDRDSLYGYTFGSGTRLTVV.